This entry lists 5 T cell receptor beta chains sequenced from one sample in a study of blood T cell repertoires in COVID-19. Generated by immunoSEQ multiplex PCR, the TCRdb table keeps only in-frame clones and is missing some. The repertoire holds 120,000 or so clones, with approximately 85% as singletons. What was sequenced was peripheral blood. These receptors all come from a human donor in a cohort sampled during active COVID-19.

V is TRBV7-2 and J is TRBJ2-7, with D possibly TRBD2 on 7 matching bases. The V gene lost 5 bases and the J gene lost 2 bases, with 16 bases spanning the gap. This CDR3 has 15 amino acids. Germline loops: CDR1 SGHTA, CDR2 FQGNSA. The CDR3: CASSPVRGAAYEQYF. Written as DNA, the CDR3 is TGTGCCAGCAGCCCAGTCCGGGGGGCGGCCTACGAGCAGTACTTC. Variable domain in full (rest from reference TRBV7-2 and TRBJ2-7): GAGVSQSPSNKVTEKGKDVELRCDPISGHTALYWYRQSLGQGLEFLIYFQGNSAPDKSGLPSDRFSAERTGGSVSTLTIQRTQQEDSAVYLCASSPVRGAAYEQYFGPGTRLTVT.

This chain joins TRBV19 and TRBJ1-6; 10 positions agree with TRBD1. This CDR3 has 16 residues. The germline V gene has CDR1 LNHDA and CDR2 SQIVND (reference sequence). The V segment lost 5 bases and the J segment 7 bases; nucleotides outside the gene matches: 8. CDR3 nucleotides: TGTGCCAGTAGTTCCCACCTGGGACAGGGGAATTCACCCCTCCACTTT. Its translation is CASSSHLGQGNSPLHF.

The chain uses TRBV29-1 and TRBJ2-7, with D tentatively TRBD2 (5 bases). V was shortened by 0 bases and J by 6 bases, with 15 bases between the two germline ends. The CDR3 is 14 residues long. Germline V gene data show CDR1 as SQVTM and CDR2 as ANQGSEA. CDR3 in DNA: TGCAGCGTTGAAGAAAGCCAGGCCGCGGGCGAGCAGTACTTC. This encodes CSVEESQAAGEQYF.

The chain combines TRBV5-1 with TRBJ2-2; 10 bases match TRBD2. With V trimmed by 5 bases and J by 3 bases, 4 bases remained unmatched. The CDR3 length is 15 residues. Germline V CDR1 and CDR2: SGHRS, YFSETQ. The CDR3 protein is CASSTGTSDTGELFF. The CDR3 nucleotides are TGCGCCAGCAGTACCGGGACTAGCGACACCGGGGAGCTGTTTTTT.

The genes are TRBV4-3 and TRBJ1-1, with D perhaps matching TRBD1 (6 bases). Per germline, CDR1 LGHNA and CDR2 YSLEER. CDR3 length: 13 amino acids. Trimming left V 0 bases short and J 5 bases short, with 7 bases between. CDR3 in amino acids: CASSQEQGTEAFF. In DNA, the CDR3 is TGCGCCAGCAGCCAAGAACAGGGAACTGAAGCTTTCTTT.